These 31 T cell receptor beta chains were all obtained from the same sample, sequenced in a study of shared clonotypes between healthy human individuals. Assay: immunoSEQ multiplex PCR; the TCRdb copy retains only in-frame clones and omits some. This table has hundreds of thousands of clones, 80% to 95% appearing once. Naive CD8 populations comprised CD45RO-negative cells positively selected for CCR7, excluding terminally differentiated effector memory CD45RA+ cells. Sequencing was done on a sample of naive CD8+ T cells sorted from blood. All receptors come from a man in his thirties or forties in good health.

The chain combines TRBV6-1 with TRBJ1-4; 7 bases fit TRBD1. The CDR3 loop spans 17 amino acids. The germline CDR1 and CDR2 sequences are MNHNS and SASEGT. V was clipped by 1 base and J by 7 bases; unmatched bases: 12. In nucleotides, the CDR3 is TGTGCCAGCAGTGAAGTAGCCAGAGGGGGCTTTAGTGAAAAACTGTTTTTT. Translated, it gives CASSEVARGGFSEKLFF.

The V gene is TRBV10-2, the J gene TRBJ2-1; D is ambiguous. V dropped 3 bases and J dropped 1 base, with 4 bases sitting between them. Germline CDR1 is WSHSY and CDR2 is SAAADI. The CDR3 extends over 13 amino acids. The DNA for the CDR3 is TGCGCCAGCAGTGATTGGTCCTACAATGAGCAGTTCTTC. This translates into CASSDWSYNEQFF.

The chain links TRBV7-2 to TRBJ2-1, with D perhaps TRBD2 (7 bases). Trimming left V 6 bases short and J 6 bases short, with 18 bases between. The CDR3 has 15 amino acids. Germline CDR1 SGHTA, CDR2 FQGNSA. The CDR3 reads CASSTLGGHSNEQFF. The CDR3 region has the DNA TGTGCCAGCAGTACCCTCGGGGGGCACAGCAATGAGCAGTTCTTC.

Regarding this clone: The same CDR3 arises from other DNA sequences in this sample as well. This rearrangement joins TRBV28 to TRBJ2-7; unclear D gene. There are 11 residues in the CDR3. The germline V and J ends were trimmed by 3 bases and 4 bases, with 4 bases remaining between them. Looked up from germline, CDR1 is MDHEN and CDR2 is SYDVKM. The CDR3 DNA reads as TGTGCCAGCAGTTTCGGTTACGAGCAGTACTTC. Its protein product is CASSFGYEQYF.

The chain is built from TRBV7-9 and TRBJ2-7; 8 nucleotides line up with TRBD1. With V trimmed by 5 bases and J by 0 bases, 9 bases remained unmatched. The CDR3 is 16 amino acids. Germline V gene data show CDR1 as SEHNR and CDR2 as FQNEAQ (reference sequence). CDR3 nucleotide sequence: TGTGCCAGCAGCACCAGCAGGACAGGGCCCTCCTACGAGCAGTACTTC. Residues: CASSTSRTGPSYEQYF.

V is TRBV19 and J is TRBJ2-7, with D possibly TRBD1 on 6 matching bases. CDR3 length: 14 residues. Germline assignment: CDR1 LNHDA and CDR2 SQIVND (reference sequence). Trimming removed 6 bases from V and 2 bases from J, with 14 bases in between. For the CDR3, the DNA is TGTGCCAGTAGATTCGGTTCAGGGGCCTACGAGCAGTACTTC. As protein: CASRFGSGAYEQYF.

The chain is built from TRBV7-6 and TRBJ2-2; D is unresolved. Germline loops: CDR1 SGHVS, CDR2 FNYEAQ. The CDR3 length is 14 residues. Trimming shortened V by 2 bases and J by 1 base, and 5 bases separated the two germline ends. The CDR3 loop is CASSLSGNTGELFF. The CDR3 DNA reads TGTGCCAGCAGCTTATCGGGGAACACCGGGGAGCTGTTTTTT.

This sequence joins TRBV28 and TRBJ2-3; 14 bases are a match to TRBD2. Trimming at V came to 5 bases and at J to 2 bases, leaving 9 bases not matched to a gene. The CDR3 consists of 18 residues. Per the germline V gene, CDR1 is MDHEN and CDR2 is SYDVKM. The CDR3 sequence is CASSTGLAGVGATDTQYF. Here the CDR3 DNA reads TGTGCCAGCAGTACGGGACTAGCGGGAGTGGGGGCCACAGATACGCAGTATTTT.

About this clone: One junction end does not reproduce the germline sequence, and a read error may be involved. The chain is built from TRBV29-1 and TRBJ1-4; D perhaps matches TRBD1 (5 bases). The CDR3 runs to 12 residues. The V gene's germline CDR1 is SQVTM and CDR2 ANQGSEA. The CDR3 DNA sequence: TGCAGCGTTGAAGTCGGATGGGGGAGATCGCACTTT. Its translation: CSVEVGWGRSHF.

This clone was picked up one time. The J gene is TRBJ2-1, the V gene TRBV7-9, with 10 bases lining up with TRBD2. The J segment lost 5 bases and the V segment lost 6 bases, leaving 7 bases of the junction unmatched. This CDR3 comprises 15 residues. Germline loops: CDR1 SEHNR, CDR2 FQNEAQ (reference sequence). The DNA of the CDR3 is TGTGCCAGCAGAGCCACTAGCGGGATGGACAATGAGCAGTTCTTC. Amino acid sequence: CASRATSGMDNEQFF. Looking up the rest from reference TRBV7-9 and TRBJ2-1 gives the full variable domain: DTGVSQNPRHKITKRGQNVTFRCDPISEHNRLYWYRQTLGQGPEFLTYFQNEAQLEKSRLLSDRFSAERPKGSFSTLEIQRTEQGDSAMYLCASRATSGMDNEQFFGPGTRLTVL.

This rearrangement joins TRBV18 to TRBJ2-7; D might be TRBD1 or TRBD2, each matching 6 bases. Trimming took off 1 base at V and 7 bases at J, with 14 bases between the two ends. Germline loops: CDR1 KGHSH, CDR2 LQKENI. The CDR3 is made up of 14 amino acids. CDR3 sequence: CASSPRGASGEQYF. The CDR3 DNA follows: TGTGCCAGCTCACCACGGGGGGCTTCGGGAGAGCAGTACTTC.

The J gene is TRBJ2-2, the V gene TRBV19; 8 nucleotides line up with TRBD1. The V segment lost 4 bases and the J segment 7 bases; nucleotides outside the gene matches: 11. There are 16 residues in the CDR3. Per germline, CDR1 LNHDA and CDR2 SQIVND (reference sequence). This CDR3 is CASSRFAQGAIGELFF. Here the CDR3 DNA reads TGTGCCAGTAGTAGATTTGCGCAGGGGGCAATCGGGGAGCTGTTTTTT.

This clone was counted a single time. V is TRBV28 and J is TRBJ1-5, with 9 bases matching TRBD1. The V segment lost 5 bases and the J segment 2 bases; nucleotides outside the gene matches: 7. The CDR3 length is 16 residues. CDR1 is MDHEN and CDR2 is SYDVKM in the germline V gene. CDR3 coding DNA: TGTGCCAGCAGTCTATACAGGGGGCGAGGCAATCAGCCCCAGCATTTT. It is translated as CASSLYRGRGNQPQHF.

Remarks on this clone: A much larger clone lies a single base off, so this may be a read error. The chain links TRBV11-2 to TRBJ2-7, with 12 positions matching TRBD2. CDR1 is SGHAT and CDR2 is FQNNGV in the germline V gene. CDR3 size: 14 residues. V lost 4 bases to trimming and J lost 4 bases; unmatched junction nucleotides: 2. CDR3: CASSSTSGRYEQYF. The CDR3 nucleotides read TGTGCCAGCAGCTCGACTAGCGGGAGATACGAGCAGTACTTC.

The chain employs TRBV11-2 and TRBJ1-1; maybe TRBD1 (5 bases). V was clipped by 4 bases and J by 2 bases, with 23 bases between them. The CDR3 loop spans 18 amino acids. Germline V CDR1 and CDR2: SGHAT, FQNNGV. The CDR3 nucleotides are TGTGCCAGCAGCTCTAACGGTATTAGGAGGGGCCAAAACACTGAAGCTTTCTTT. This codes for CASSSNGIRRGQNTEAFF.

The chain links TRBV2 to TRBJ1-5; D unclear. The V end was cut by 4 bases, the J end by 3 bases, with 10 bases between. The CDR3 contains 14 residues. CDR1 is SNHLY and CDR2 is FYNNEI in the germline V gene. The CDR3 loop reads CASSVGQPNQPQHF. CDR3 nucleotides: TGTGCCAGCAGTGTAGGGCAGCCCAATCAGCCCCAGCATTTT.

As for this clone: Other DNA sequences within the sample encode an identical CDR3. The chain couples TRBV5-1 to TRBJ2-7, with D tentatively TRBD2 (6 bases). V lost 0 bases to trimming and J lost 2 bases, with 12 bases between them. Germline V CDR1 and CDR2: SGHRS, YFSETQ. CDR3 size: 15 residues. As DNA, the CDR3 is TGCGCCAGCAGCTTGGTCGGGGGTTCCCCCTACGAGCAGTACTTC. This encodes CASSLVGGSPYEQYF.

This clone was seen once. This chain joins TRBV15 and TRBJ1-3; D not certain. This CDR3 has 16 residues. CDR1 is LNHNV and CDR2 is YYDKDF in the germline V gene (reference sequence). V was clipped by 3 bases and J by 0 bases, with 12 bases between them. The CDR3 coding sequence is TGTGCCACCAGCAGTGCGCAGGTTCTCTCTGGAAACACCATATATTTT. Translated: CATSSAQVLSGNTIYF. Full variable domain (missing parts from reference TRBV15 and TRBJ1-3): DAMVIQNPRYQVTQFGKPVTLSCSQTLNHNVMYWYQQKSSQAPKLLFHYYDKDFNNEADTPDNFQSRRPNTSFCFLDIRSPGLGDTAMYLCATSSAQVLSGNTIYFGEGSWLTVV.

The chain combines TRBV7-8 with TRBJ2-1; 11 bases are shared with TRBD2. J lost 12 bases, V lost 5 bases, and 9 bases had no gene match. The CDR3 spans 14 residues. Germline V gene sequence: CDR1 SGHVS, CDR2 FQNEAQ. CDR3 nucleotides: TGTGCCAGCAGCGGGACTAGCGGCTGGGGTTCGCAGTTCTTC. This codes for CASSGTSGWGSQFF.

This chain links TRBV5-4 with TRBJ2-7; perhaps D is TRBD1 or TRBD2 (6 bases each). The length of the CDR3 is 14 residues. Germline V gene sequence: CDR1 SGHNT, CDR2 YYREEE (reference sequence). The V gene lost 2 bases and the J gene lost 4 bases, with 13 bases spanning the gap. CDR3 sequence: CASSFEGGRYEQYF. The CDR3 DNA reads as TGTGCCAGCAGCTTCGAGGGGGGCCGGTACGAGCAGTACTTC.

The chain recombines TRBV30 with TRBJ2-3; TRBD2 is a possible D gene (5 bases). CDR1 and CDR2 (germline): GTSNPN, SVGIG (reference sequence). The CDR3 is 14 amino acids. V lost 2 bases, J lost 5 bases, and 14 bases lay in between. This CDR3 reads CAWSLAGGGDTQYF. CDR3 coding DNA: TGTGCCTGGAGTCTCGCGGGCGGAGGAGATACGCAGTATTTT. Full variable domain (rest looked up from reference TRBV30 and TRBJ2-3): SQTIHQWPATLVQPVGSPLSLECTVEGTSNPNLYWYRQAAGRGLQLLFYSVGIGQISSEVPQNLSASRPQDRQFILSSKKLLLSDSGFYLCAWSLAGGGDTQYFGPGTRLTVL.

The rearrangement uses TRBV11-2 and TRBJ2-7; D unresolved. Germline lookup yields CDR1 SGHAT and CDR2 FQNNGV. Trimming took 4 bases from V and 0 from J, leaving 13 bases between them. The CDR3 covers 15 residues. The CDR3 loop reads CASSSYRSSSYEQYF. As DNA, the CDR3 is TGTGCCAGCAGCTCGTATAGGTCAAGCTCCTACGAGCAGTACTTC.

This clone was observed a single time. The rearrangement joins TRBV4-2 to TRBJ2-7, with 7 bases fitting TRBD2. CDR3 size: 18 residues. Germline V gene data show CDR1 as LGHNA and CDR2 as YNFKEQ. After removal of 0 bases from V and 0 bases from J, the junction contained 11 bases not matched to a gene. CDR3 protein: CASSQEGEGSTLSYEQYF. CDR3 coding DNA: TGTGCCAGCAGCCAAGAAGGGGAGGGCAGTACCCTCTCCTACGAGCAGTACTTC.

This clone appeared once. The chain recombines TRBV9 with TRBJ2-3, with a possible D match to TRBD2 (5 bases). The CDR3 runs 17 residues. With 3 bases removed from V and 1 base from J, the gap between germline ends came to 18 bases. The germline gives CDR1 SGDLS, CDR2 YYNGEE. DNA for the CDR3: TGTGCCAGCAGCGCCGGCCTGGGTCGGGATCGCACAGATACGCAGTATTTT. It specifies CASSAGLGRDRTDTQYF.

The chain links TRBV4-3 to TRBJ2-7, with 12 bases matching TRBD2. The V segment lost 4 bases and the J segment 0 bases; nucleotides outside the gene matches: 19. Germline V gives CDR1 LGHNA, CDR2 YSLEER. The CDR3 spans 21 residues. This chain's CDR3 is CASSRALDPTSGSPISYEQYF. As DNA, the CDR3 is TGCGCCAGCAGCCGGGCCCTGGATCCGACTAGCGGGAGCCCCATCTCCTACGAGCAGTACTTC.

The chain uses TRBV5-1 and TRBJ2-1; no clear D gene. Germline V gene data show CDR1 as SGHRS and CDR2 as YFSETQ. Trimming removed 3 bases from V and 4 bases from J, with 11 bases in between. CDR3 length: 14 amino acids. CDR3 in amino acids: CASSSENTYNEQFF. For the CDR3, the DNA is TGCGCCAGCAGCTCAGAGAATACGTACAATGAGCAGTTCTTC. Complete variable domain (other parts from reference TRBV5-1 and TRBJ2-1): KAGVTQTPRYLIKTRGQQVTLSCSPISGHRSVSWYQQTPGQGLQFLFEYFSETQRNKGNFPGRFSGRQFSNSRSEMNVSTLELGDSALYLCASSSENTYNEQFFGPGTRLTVL.

The table lists this clone with a count of one. The chain links TRBV7-6 to TRBJ2-1; 7 bases are a match to TRBD1. Unmatched junction bases numbered 11, after V lost 2 bases and J lost 4 bases. Germline assignment: CDR1 SGHVS and CDR2 FNYEAQ. CDR3 length equals 17 residues. The chain's CDR3 is CASSLRLGDREYNEQFF. The CDR3 nucleotides read TGTGCCAGCAGCTTAAGATTGGGGGACAGAGAATACAATGAGCAGTTCTTC.

CDR3 sequence: CAWTGQGNNEQFF. The CDR3 DNA sequence: TGTGCCTGGACAGGACAGGGGAACAATGAGCAGTTCTTC. The rearrangement joins TRBV30 to TRBJ2-1, with TRBD1 matching 9 bases. Germline loops: CDR1 GTSNPN, CDR2 SVGIG (reference sequence). The trim removed 4 bases at V and 5 bases at J, leaving 3 bases unmatched. The CDR3 extends over 13 amino acids. The full variable domain, in which reference TRBV30 and TRBJ2-1 provide the parts outside the CDR3, is SQTIHQWPATLVQPVGSPLSLECTVEGTSNPNLYWYRQAAGRGLQLLFYSVGIGQISSEVPQNLSASRPQDRQFILSSKKLLLSDSGFYLCAWTGQGNNEQFFGPGTRLTVL.

Concerning this clone: Other DNA sequences from this sample encode an identical CDR3 as well. CDR3 residues: CASSANQETQYF. As DNA, the CDR3 is TGTGCCAGCAGCGCAAACCAAGAGACCCAGTACTTC. The chain combines TRBV9 with TRBJ2-5; D is uncertain. The germline V gene has CDR1 SGDLS and CDR2 YYNGEE. The length of the CDR3 is 12 residues. V was clipped by 3 bases and J by 0 bases, with 3 bases between them.

The J gene is TRBJ2-3, the V gene TRBV13; TRBD2 aligns across 12 bases. This CDR3 has 16 amino acids. Germline values: CDR1 PRHDT, CDR2 FYEKMQ (reference sequence). The ends lost 2 bases at V and 5 bases at J; junction bases unmatched: 5. This CDR3 reads CASSLISGLAGDTQYF. CDR3 in DNA: TGTGCCAGCAGCTTAATCTCGGGACTAGCGGGAGATACGCAGTATTTT.

Turning to this clone: Distinct nucleotide sequences in the sample also encode this CDR3. The V call is TRBV27, the J call TRBJ1-1; 8 positions match TRBD1. With 5 bases clipped from V and 5 bases from J, the junction kept 4 bases outside the gene matches. From germline, CDR1 is MNHEY and CDR2 SMNVEV (reference sequence). The CDR3 covers 13 residues. The CDR3 here is CASSLYRGTEAFF. The CDR3 DNA reads as TGTGCCAGCAGTCTCTACAGGGGGACTGAAGCTTTCTTT.